This T cell receptor (beta chain) was sequenced for a study of shared clonotypes between healthy human individuals. CDR3 length: 14 residues. Germline V gene sequence: CDR1 LGHNA, CDR2 YNFKEQ. V dropped 6 bases and J dropped 5 bases, with 14 bases sitting between them. Some clones are missing from TCRdb's copy, which holds only in-frame ones; the method was immunoSEQ multiplex PCR. The table records around 2.5 million clones, approximately 94% of them present only once. The clonotype was recovered from a man in his late teens or twenties in good health. Some clones in this sample may be carry-over from other donors' samples. This chain links TRBV4-2 with TRBJ2-1; TRBD2 might be the D (5 bases). Sequences were obtained from naive CD4+ T cells from PBMCs. The subset denotes: CD45RA+ positively selected. In DNA form, the CDR3 reads TGTGCCAGCAGGGCCAGCGGAGACAACAATGAGCAGTTCTTC. This encodes CASRASGDNNEQFF.